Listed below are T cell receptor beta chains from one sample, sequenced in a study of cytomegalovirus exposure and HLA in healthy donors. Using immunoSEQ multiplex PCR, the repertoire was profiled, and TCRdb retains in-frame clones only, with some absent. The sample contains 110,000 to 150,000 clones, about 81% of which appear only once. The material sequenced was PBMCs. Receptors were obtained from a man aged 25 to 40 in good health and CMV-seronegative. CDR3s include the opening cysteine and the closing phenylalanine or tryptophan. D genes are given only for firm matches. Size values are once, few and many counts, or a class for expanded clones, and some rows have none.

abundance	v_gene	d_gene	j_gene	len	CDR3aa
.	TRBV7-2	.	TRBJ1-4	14	CASSTVVTNEKLFF
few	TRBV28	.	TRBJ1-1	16	CASSLWDSRPDTEAFF
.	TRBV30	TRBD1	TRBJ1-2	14	CAWHSGTAIYGYTF
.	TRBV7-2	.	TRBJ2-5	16	CASSLETGRGEETQYF
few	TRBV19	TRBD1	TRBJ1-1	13	CASSEDRGTEAFF
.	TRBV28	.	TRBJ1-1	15	CASSLTFGRNTEAFF
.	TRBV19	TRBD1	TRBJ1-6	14	CASSQSGGNSPLHF
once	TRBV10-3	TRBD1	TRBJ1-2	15	CAISEQGQGAAGYTF
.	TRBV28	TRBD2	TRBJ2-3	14	CASTRAGGTYTQYF
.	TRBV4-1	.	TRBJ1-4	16	CASSQGASATNEKLFF
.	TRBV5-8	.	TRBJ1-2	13	CASSLSANYGYTF
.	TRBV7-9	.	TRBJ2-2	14	CAAFMGRRGGELFF
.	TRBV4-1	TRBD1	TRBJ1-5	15	CASSRVEGADQPQHF
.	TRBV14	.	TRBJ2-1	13	CASSRTRGNEQFF
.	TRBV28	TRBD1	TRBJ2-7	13	CASSPLGTVVAYF
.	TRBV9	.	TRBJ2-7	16	CASSVGPSRSSYEQYF
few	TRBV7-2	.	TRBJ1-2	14	CASSIPGRPAGYTF
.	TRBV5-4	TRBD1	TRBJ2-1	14	CASSWTGGRGEQFF
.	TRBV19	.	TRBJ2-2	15	CASSIRRVITGELFF
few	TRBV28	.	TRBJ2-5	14	CASSRASRPETQYF
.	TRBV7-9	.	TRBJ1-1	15	CASSLVRGKGTEAFF
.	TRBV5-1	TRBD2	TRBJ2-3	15	CASSFGTSGTDTQYF
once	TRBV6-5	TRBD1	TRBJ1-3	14	CASSYLQGGNTIYF
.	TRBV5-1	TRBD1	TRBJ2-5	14	CASSVTTGEETQYF
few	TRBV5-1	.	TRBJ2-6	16	CASSFTSGVGANVLTF